This entry is about one T cell receptor beta chain. Antigen: not known. The data derive from a study of CD8+ T cells in alopecia areata. Findings of the study overall: It was lesional scalp, especially alopecia totalis/universalis, that showed higher clonality than normal scalp. Compared with mice, patients displayed less clear TCR sharing, possibly for HLA-related reasons.

Once RNA had been extracted, it was reverse transcribed into cDNA to act as the sequencing template. The data were produced by immunoSEQ multiplex PCR, yet TCRdb's version contains in-frame clones alone and is incomplete. In the table there are roughly 150,000 clones, about 54% of which are singletons. The CDR3 is made up of 12 amino acids. Between the trimmed V and J ends, which lost 8 bases and 1 base, there was a span of 9 bases. In germline, CDR1 is MNHNS, CDR2 SASEGT. The rearrangement joins TRBV6-1 to TRBJ2-7, with D possibly matching TRBD1 (5 bases). Sequenced: CD4+ T cells sorted from blood. The origin of this receptor is a human donor in good health. The CDR3 nucleotides are TGTGCCAGCCAACAGGATTCCTACGAGCAGTACTTC. Protein: CASQQDSYEQYF.